These 23 T cell receptor beta chains came from one sample sequenced in a study of cytomegalovirus exposure and HLA in healthy donors. Researchers ran the PCR with 60 Vbeta and 13 Jbeta primers. The table came from immunoSEQ multiplex PCR; TCRdb's copy has only in-frame clones and leaves some out. The sample holds 150,000 to 200,000 clones, roughly 72% seen once. The material sequenced was PBMCs. All receptors derive from a woman between 40 and 55 years old in good health and CMV-seronegative.

V usage is TRBV28 and J usage is TRBJ2-1; tentatively, D is TRBD2 (6 bases). The germline V gene encodes CDR1 MDHEN and CDR2 SYDVKM. V was trimmed by 6 bases and J by 0 bases, leaving 21 bases between them. The CDR3 totals 18 residues. As DNA, the CDR3 is TGTGCCAGCAGGCCTTCTAGCGTCTATACCCCCTCCTACAATGAGCAGTTCTTC. Translated: CASRPSSVYTPSYNEQFF.

This clone was found a few times. V gene TRBV28 combines with J gene TRBJ1-2; tentative D call: TRBD1 (5 bases). V was shortened by 8 bases and J by 12 bases, with 22 bases between the two germline ends. Germline CDR1 MDHEN, CDR2 SYDVKM. The CDR3 has 13 residues. CDR3 region: CASLGGGLEGHTF. Here the CDR3 DNA reads TGTGCCAGCCTCGGGGGGGGATTAGAGGGGCACACCTTC.

The chain carries TRBV19 and TRBJ2-1; TRBD1 aligns across 12 bases. The CDR3 is 16 residues long. The germline V gene has CDR1 LNHDA and CDR2 SQIVND (reference sequence). V was clipped by 5 bases and J by 10 bases; unmatched bases: 12. Here the CDR3 DNA reads TGTGCCAGTAGTCCCAGGGACAGGGGGCCTCCGGGGGAGCAGTTCTTC. Translation: CASSPRDRGPPGEQFF.

The CDR3 coding sequence is TGTGCCAGCAGTTACTCGGCTGAGCAGTTCTTC. This translates into CASSYSAEQFF. The rearrangement joins TRBV6-5 to TRBJ2-1, with no clear D. This CDR3 region has 11 residues. Germline V lookup: CDR1 MNHEY, CDR2 SVGAGI. Trimming left V 0 bases short and J 9 bases short, with 3 bases between.

The chain uses TRBV2 and TRBJ1-1, with 8 bases fitting TRBD1. The junction had 7 bases not matched to a gene; V was cut back by 6 bases and J by 10 bases. Germline V gives CDR1 SNHLY, CDR2 FYNNEI. The CDR3 has 12 residues. CDR3 loop: CASRDDRGVAFF. The DNA of the CDR3 is TGTGCCAGCAGGGACGACAGGGGAGTAGCTTTCTTT. The whole variable domain, filled in from reference TRBV2 and TRBJ1-1, reads EPEVTQTPSHQVTQMGQEVILRCVPISNHLYFYWYRQILGQKVEFLVSFYNNEISEKSEIFDDQFSVERPDGSNFTLKIRSTKLEDSAMYFCASRDDRGVAFFGQGTRLTVV.

The chain employs TRBV18 and TRBJ1-2; 9 bases agree with TRBD1. Unmatched junction bases numbered 6, after V lost 6 bases and J lost 4 bases. CDR1 KGHSH and CDR2 LQKENI come from the germline V gene. CDR3 length: 14 amino acids. CDR3 sequence: CASSAGQGFYGYTF. In nucleotides, the CDR3 is TGTGCCAGCTCTGCGGGACAGGGATTCTATGGCTACACCTTC.

The chain's CDR3 is CASSLALLAGVGSYNEQFF. The CDR3 DNA follows: TGTGCCAGCAGCTTGGCCCTGCTAGCGGGAGTGGGGTCCTACAATGAGCAGTTCTTC. This rearrangement joins TRBV5-6 to TRBJ2-1, with 10 bases that match TRBD2. The CDR3 extends over 19 amino acids. Germline CDR1 reads SGHDT; CDR2 reads YYEEEE. With 0 bases clipped from V and 1 base from J, the junction kept 10 bases outside the gene matches.

This chain uses TRBV9 with TRBJ2-3; a possible D gene is TRBD2 (6 bases). The CDR3 contains 16 residues. Trimming cost V 4 bases and J 2 bases, with 17 bases left between them. From germline, CDR1 is SGDLS and CDR2 YYNGEE. The CDR3 region has the DNA TGTGCCAGCAGCACCCCGCGGGGATTAATCACAGATACGCAGTATTTT. It is translated as CASSTPRGLITDTQYF.

This chain uses TRBV5-4 with TRBJ2-5; D unclear. V lost 1 base to trimming and J lost 5 bases, with 6 bases between them. Germline V lookup: CDR1 SGHNT, CDR2 YYREEE (reference sequence). The CDR3 spans 12 residues. The CDR3 protein is CASSLHGETQYF. Written as DNA, the CDR3 is TGTGCCAGCAGCTTGCACGGGGAGACCCAGTACTTC.

The chain combines TRBV5-1 with TRBJ1-3; TRBD1 is a possible D gene (6 bases). The V end lost 0 bases, the J end lost 3 bases, and 13 bases lay between the germline ends. The CDR3 length is 16 residues. Germline V gene data show CDR1 as SGHRS and CDR2 as YFSETQ. The CDR3 nucleotides are TGCGCCAGCAGCTTGGCCCCAGGGGTCGATGGAAACACCATATATTTT. Protein: CASSLAPGVDGNTIYF.

The CDR3 nucleotides are TGCGCCAGCAGCTTGGCCGGGGACATCTATGAAAAACTGTTTTTT. This gives the protein CASSLAGDIYEKLFF. The gene calls are TRBV5-1 and TRBJ1-4; TRBD1 might be the D (6 bases). CDR1 SGHRS and CDR2 YFSETQ come from the germline V gene. V lost 0 bases, J lost 6 bases, and 12 bases lay in between. There are 15 residues in the CDR3.

This clone occurred a few times. Written as DNA, the CDR3 is TGTGCCAGCAGTACTGAGGGGGCCCAATATGGCTACACCTTC. It specifies CASSTEGAQYGYTF. The genes are TRBV6-6 and TRBJ1-2; 7 bases line up with TRBD1. Germline V gene sequence: CDR1 MNHNY, CDR2 SVGAGI (reference sequence). After removal of 5 bases from V and 5 bases from J, the junction contained 8 bases not matched to a gene. CDR3 size: 14 residues.

The chain joins TRBV23-1 to TRBJ1-4; TRBD1 matches at 7 bases. TRBV23-1 is classed as an ORF, of uncertain function. V lost 3 bases, J lost 4 bases, and 8 bases stayed unmatched. The CDR3 sequence is 16 residues long. This CDR3 is CASSHPRGTDNEKLFF. CDR3 nucleotide sequence: TGCGCCAGCAGTCATCCTAGGGGGACAGATAATGAAAAACTGTTTTTT.

The V and J genes are TRBV7-6 and TRBJ1-1; D is uncertain. Looked up from germline, CDR1 is SGHVS and CDR2 is FNYEAQ. The CDR3 has 15 residues. The V end lost 1 base, the J end lost 1 base, and 10 bases lay between the germline ends. The CDR3, as DNA: TGTGCCAGCAGCTTAGGTAGTTCTAAGAACACTGAAGCTTTCTTT. Translation: CASSLGSSKNTEAFF.

The rearrangement uses TRBV5-4 and TRBJ2-7; 7 bases align to TRBD2. The CDR3 loop spans 13 amino acids. V lost 4 bases and J lost 4; bases outside the gene matches: 5. Germline lookup yields CDR1 SGHNT and CDR2 YYREEE (reference sequence). CDR3 sequence (DNA): TGTGCCAGCAGCGTGGGACTACTATACGAGCAGTACTTC. This translates into CASSVGLLYEQYF.

CDR3: CASSLVPLGAGIEQYF. In nucleotides, the CDR3 is TGTGCCAGCAGCTTAGTTCCCCTCGGAGCGGGAATCGAGCAGTACTTC. This chain uses TRBV7-8 with TRBJ2-7, with TRBD2 matching 7 bases. The V gene end was trimmed by 1 base and the J gene end by 6 bases; junction bases not matched to a gene: 12. Germline loops: CDR1 SGHVS, CDR2 FQNEAQ. The CDR3 is 16 residues long.

The chain employs TRBV10-3 and TRBJ2-2, with a possible D match to TRBD2 (6 bases). The CDR3 sequence is 14 residues long. CDR1 is ENHRY and CDR2 is SYGVKD in the germline V gene. Trimming left V 7 bases short and J 2 bases short, with 11 bases between. The CDR3 protein is CAITDGRNTGELFF. CDR3 nucleotides: TGTGCCATCACGGACGGGAGAAACACCGGGGAGCTGTTTTTT.

V usage is TRBV19 and J usage is TRBJ2-7, with TRBD1 identical over 9 bases. V lost 0 bases, J lost 4 bases, and 7 bases stayed unmatched. There are 16 residues in the CDR3. Germline V gives CDR1 LNHDA, CDR2 SQIVND (reference sequence). The CDR3 protein is CASSIESGQGGYEQYF. For the CDR3, the DNA is TGTGCCAGTAGTATAGAGTCGGGACAGGGTGGATACGAGCAGTACTTC.

CDR3 loop: CASSQSTLRVMNTEAFF. The CDR3 DNA reads TGCGCCAGCAGTCAATCCACGCTCCGGGTCATGAACACTGAAGCTTTCTTT. V is TRBV23-1 and J is TRBJ1-1; D remains ambiguous. TRBV23-1 is an ORF; its function is uncertain. This CDR3 is built from 17 residues. V lost 0 bases to trimming and J lost 0 bases, with 14 bases between them.

The rearrangement links TRBV7-9 to TRBJ2-2; 9 nucleotides line up with TRBD2. The ends lost 3 bases at V and 6 bases at J; junction bases unmatched: 5. The CDR3 covers 15 residues. Germline values: CDR1 SEHNR, CDR2 FQNEAQ (reference sequence). CDR3 nucleotide sequence: TGTGCCAGCAGCTTTAGGACTAGCGTGGCCGGGGAGCTGTTTTTT. Translation: CASSFRTSVAGELFF.

In DNA, the CDR3 is TGTGCCAGCAGTTCCCCGGGACAGAAAAACATTCAGTACTTC. Translated, it gives CASSSPGQKNIQYF. The rearrangement joins TRBV6-5 to TRBJ2-4, with 7 bases matching TRBD1. The germline V gene encodes CDR1 MNHEY and CDR2 SVGAGI. The V gene end was trimmed by 4 bases and the J gene end by 4 bases; junction bases not matched to a gene: 4. The CDR3 has 14 residues.

This chain's CDR3 is CASSLDRGGYTF. In DNA, the CDR3 is TGTGCCAGCAGTTTAGACAGGGGAGGCTACACCTTC. The V gene is TRBV28, the J gene TRBJ1-2, with 8 bases that match TRBD1. Germline V gene data show CDR1 as MDHEN and CDR2 as SYDVKM. Unmatched junction bases numbered 1, after V lost 2 bases and J lost 8 bases. The CDR3 contains 12 residues.

This clone was picked up a small number of times. The V and J genes are TRBV10-3 and TRBJ2-3, with D uncertain. With 8 bases removed from V and 5 bases from J, the gap between germline ends came to 14 bases. Germline assignment: CDR1 ENHRY and CDR2 SYGVKD. This CDR3 has 13 residues. The CDR3 region has the DNA TGTGCCATCCGTGGATCGGAGCTAGATACGCAGTATTTT. Translating gives CAIRGSELDTQYF.